This entry features one T cell receptor (beta chain) sequence. Its antigen remains unknown. TCRdb's table, derived via immunoSEQ multiplex PCR, lists solely in-frame clones and lacks some. The table records about 120,000 clones, around 89% of them present only once. The germline gives CDR1 SGDLS, CDR2 YYNGEE. J gave up 8 bases and V 4 bases, and 9 bases lay outside the gene matches. This CDR3 region has 16 residues. The source of the sample is a study of T cell responses to AZD1222 COVID-19 vaccine. The study, taken as a whole, reports: Sampled repertoires all dated from after the peak T cell response.

The sequenced sample was peripheral blood, obtained 28 days after the second AZD1222 dose. This chain joins TRBV9 and TRBJ2-1; 13 bases match TRBD2. The origin of this receptor is an adult who received the AZD1222 COVID-19 vaccine. DNA for the CDR3: TGTGCCAGCAGCTCCCCGGGACTAGCGGGATCGGATGAGCAGTTCTTC. Translating it yields CASSSPGLAGSDEQFF.